This section outlines one T cell receptor beta chain sequence together with its context. Different DNA sequences within this sample yield the same CDR3. Clones were sequenced by immunoSEQ multiplex PCR, and TCRdb holds only the in-frame ones, with some missing. The sample holds a few hundred thousand clones, 75% to 85% seen once. This specimen belongs to a study of blood T cell repertoires in COVID-19. Across the whole study: The United States, Italy and Spain provided the acute and convalescent COVID-19 samples. Sources were T cells, B-cell-depleted T cells, or PBMCs; the material itself was cDNA or gDNA.

This CDR3 is 15 amino acids long. The V gene's germline CDR1 is LGHNA and CDR2 YNFKEQ. Trimming took 1 base from V and 0 from J, leaving 8 bases between them. The source material was peripheral blood. The sequence was obtained from a human donor in a cohort sampled during active COVID-19. This rearrangement joins TRBV4-2 to TRBJ2-3; a weak D match, TRBD1 (5 bases). The CDR3 DNA sequence: TGTGCCAGCAGCCAAGTCCAGGGTAGCACAGATACGCAGTATTTT. Amino acid sequence: CASSQVQGSTDTQYF.